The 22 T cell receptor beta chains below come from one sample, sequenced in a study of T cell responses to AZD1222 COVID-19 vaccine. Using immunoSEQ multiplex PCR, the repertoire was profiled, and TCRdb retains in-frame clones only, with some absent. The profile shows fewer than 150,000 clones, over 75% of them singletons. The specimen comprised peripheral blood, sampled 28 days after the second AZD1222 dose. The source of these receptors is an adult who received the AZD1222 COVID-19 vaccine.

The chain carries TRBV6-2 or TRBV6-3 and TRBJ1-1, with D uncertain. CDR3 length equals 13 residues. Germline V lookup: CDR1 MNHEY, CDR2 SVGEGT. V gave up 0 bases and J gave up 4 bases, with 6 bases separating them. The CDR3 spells CASSYSIATEAFF. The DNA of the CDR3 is TGTGCCAGCAGTTACTCGATAGCCACTGAAGCTTTCTTT.

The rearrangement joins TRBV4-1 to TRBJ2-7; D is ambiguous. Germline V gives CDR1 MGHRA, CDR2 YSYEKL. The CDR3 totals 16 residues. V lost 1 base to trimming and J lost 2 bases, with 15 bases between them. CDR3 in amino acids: CASSQGSTLWPYEQYF. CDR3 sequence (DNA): TGCGCCAGCAGCCAAGGGAGTACCCTATGGCCCTACGAGCAGTACTTC.

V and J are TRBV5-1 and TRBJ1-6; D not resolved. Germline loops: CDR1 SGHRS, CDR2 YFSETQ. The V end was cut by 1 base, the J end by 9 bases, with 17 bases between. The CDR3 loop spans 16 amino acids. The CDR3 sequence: CASSLFYGSKGSPLHF. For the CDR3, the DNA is TGCGCCAGCAGCTTGTTTTATGGGTCGAAGGGTTCACCCCTCCACTTT. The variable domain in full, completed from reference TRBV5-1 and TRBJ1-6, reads KAGVTQTPRYLIKTRGQQVTLSCSPISGHRSVSWYQQTPGQGLQFLFEYFSETQRNKGNFPGRFSGRQFSNSRSEMNVSTLELGDSALYLCASSLFYGSKGSPLHFGNGTRLTVT.

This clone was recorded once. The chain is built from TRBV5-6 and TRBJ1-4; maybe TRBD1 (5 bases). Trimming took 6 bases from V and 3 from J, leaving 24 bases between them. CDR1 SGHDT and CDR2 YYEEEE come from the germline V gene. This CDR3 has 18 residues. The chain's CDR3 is CASTPGTPTQGPNEKLFF. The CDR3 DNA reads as TGTGCCAGCACCCCCGGGACTCCCACGCAGGGACCTAATGAAAAACTGTTTTTT.

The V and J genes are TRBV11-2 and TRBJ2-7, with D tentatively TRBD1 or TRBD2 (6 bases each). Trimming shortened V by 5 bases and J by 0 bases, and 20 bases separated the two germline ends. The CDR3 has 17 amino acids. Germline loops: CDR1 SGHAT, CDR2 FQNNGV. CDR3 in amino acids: CASSTSWGARSSYEQYF. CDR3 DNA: TGTGCCAGCAGCACCTCCTGGGGGGCTAGAAGCTCCTACGAGCAGTACTTC.

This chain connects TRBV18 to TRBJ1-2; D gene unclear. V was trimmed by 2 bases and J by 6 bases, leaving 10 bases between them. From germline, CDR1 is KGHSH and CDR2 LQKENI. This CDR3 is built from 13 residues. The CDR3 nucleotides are TGTGCCAGCTCACCAGTAGGGATTAATGGCTACACCTTC. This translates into CASSPVGINGYTF. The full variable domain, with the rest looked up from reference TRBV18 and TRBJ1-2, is NAGVMQNPRHLVRRRGQEARLRCSPMKGHSHVYWYRQLPEEGLKFMVYLQKENIIDESGMPKERFSAEFPKEGPSILRIQQVVRGDSAAYFCASSPVGINGYTFGSGTRLTVV.

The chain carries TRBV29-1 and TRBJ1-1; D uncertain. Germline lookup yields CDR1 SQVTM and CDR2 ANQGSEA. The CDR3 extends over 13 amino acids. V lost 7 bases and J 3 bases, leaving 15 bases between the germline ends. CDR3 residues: CSAVVNSDTEAFF. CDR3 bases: TGCAGCGCCGTGGTGAATTCAGACACTGAAGCTTTCTTT.

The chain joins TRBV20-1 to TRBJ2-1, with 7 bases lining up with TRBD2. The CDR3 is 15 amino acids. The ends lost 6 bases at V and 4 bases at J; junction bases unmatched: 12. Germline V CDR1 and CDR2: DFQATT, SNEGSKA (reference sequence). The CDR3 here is CSASIGGSIYNEQFF. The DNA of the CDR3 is TGCAGTGCGAGTATCGGCGGGAGCATATACAATGAGCAGTTCTTC.

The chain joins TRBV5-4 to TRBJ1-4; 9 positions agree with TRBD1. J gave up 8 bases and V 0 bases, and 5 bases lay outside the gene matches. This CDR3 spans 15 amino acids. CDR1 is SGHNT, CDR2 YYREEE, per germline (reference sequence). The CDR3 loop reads CASSLVGDRDEKLFF. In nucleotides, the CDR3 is TGTGCCAGCAGCTTGGTTGGGGACAGGGACGAAAAACTGTTTTTT.

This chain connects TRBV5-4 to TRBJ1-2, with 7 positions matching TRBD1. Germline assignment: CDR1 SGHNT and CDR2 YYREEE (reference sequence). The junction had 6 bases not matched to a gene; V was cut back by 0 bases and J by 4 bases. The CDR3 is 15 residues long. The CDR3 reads CASSLADRAGYGYTF. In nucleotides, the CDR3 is TGTGCCAGCAGCTTGGCCGACAGGGCGGGCTATGGCTACACCTTC.

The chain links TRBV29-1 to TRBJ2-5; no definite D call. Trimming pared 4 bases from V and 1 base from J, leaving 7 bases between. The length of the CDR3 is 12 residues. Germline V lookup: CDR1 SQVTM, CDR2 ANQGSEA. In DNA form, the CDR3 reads TGCAGCGTTGTCGGTGTCCAAGAGACCCAGTACTTC. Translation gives CSVVGVQETQYF. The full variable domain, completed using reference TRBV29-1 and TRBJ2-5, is SAVISQKPSRDICQRGTSLTIQCQVDSQVTMMFWYRQQPGQSLTLIATANQGSEATYESGFVIDKFPISRPNLTFSTLTVSNMSPEDSSIYLCSVVGVQETQYFGPGTRLLVL.

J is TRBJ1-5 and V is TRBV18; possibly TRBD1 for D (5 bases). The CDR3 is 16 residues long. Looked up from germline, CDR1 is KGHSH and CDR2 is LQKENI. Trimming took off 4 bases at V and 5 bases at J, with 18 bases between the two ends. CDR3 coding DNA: TGTGCCAGCTCACAACAGGACGGCCCGGGCGATCAGCCCCAGCATTTT. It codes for CASSQQDGPGDQPQHF.

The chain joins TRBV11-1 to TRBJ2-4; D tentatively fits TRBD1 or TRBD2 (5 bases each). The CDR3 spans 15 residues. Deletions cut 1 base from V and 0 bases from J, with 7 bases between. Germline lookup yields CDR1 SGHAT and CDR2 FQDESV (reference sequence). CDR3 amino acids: CASSLGDQAKNIQYF. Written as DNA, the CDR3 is TGTGCCAGCAGCTTAGGGGACCAAGCCAAAAACATTCAGTACTTC.

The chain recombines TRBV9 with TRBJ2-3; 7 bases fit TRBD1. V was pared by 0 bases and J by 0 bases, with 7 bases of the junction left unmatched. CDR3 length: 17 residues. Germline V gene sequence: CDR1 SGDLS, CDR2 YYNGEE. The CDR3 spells CASSVGRQGQSTDTQYF. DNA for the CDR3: TGTGCCAGCAGCGTAGGTCGACAGGGCCAGAGCACAGATACGCAGTATTTT.

The CDR3 bases are TGTGCCAGCAGCGTAACAGGGGTCCATGGCTACACCTTC. Translation gives CASSVTGVHGYTF. The chain recombines TRBV11-3 with TRBJ1-2; 7 bases fit TRBD1. This CDR3 comprises 13 residues. Germline V gene data show CDR1 as SGHNT and CDR2 as YENEEA. V shed 5 bases, J shed 6 bases, and the junction held 6 bases outside the gene matches.

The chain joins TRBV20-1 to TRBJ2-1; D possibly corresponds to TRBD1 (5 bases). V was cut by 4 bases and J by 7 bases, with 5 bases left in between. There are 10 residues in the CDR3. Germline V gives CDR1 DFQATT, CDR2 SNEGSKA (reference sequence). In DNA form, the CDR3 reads TGCAGTGCTAAGGGGAATGAGCAGTTCTTC. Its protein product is CSAKGNEQFF.

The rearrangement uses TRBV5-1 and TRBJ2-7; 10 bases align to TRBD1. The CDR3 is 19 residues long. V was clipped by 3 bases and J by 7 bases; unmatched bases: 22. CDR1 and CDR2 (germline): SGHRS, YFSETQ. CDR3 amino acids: CASSSHLTLLTGGMGEQYF. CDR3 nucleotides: TGCGCCAGCAGCTCGCATCTGACACTCCTGACAGGGGGCATGGGGGAGCAGTACTTC. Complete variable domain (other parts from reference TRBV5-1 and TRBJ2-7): KAGVTQTPRYLIKTRGQQVTLSCSPISGHRSVSWYQQTPGQGLQFLFEYFSETQRNKGNFPGRFSGRQFSNSRSEMNVSTLELGDSALYLCASSSHLTLLTGGMGEQYFGPGTRLTVT.

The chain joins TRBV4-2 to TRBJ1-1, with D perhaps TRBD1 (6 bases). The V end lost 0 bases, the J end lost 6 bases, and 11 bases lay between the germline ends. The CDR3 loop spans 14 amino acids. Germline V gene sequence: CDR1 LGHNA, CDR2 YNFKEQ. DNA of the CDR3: TGTGCCAGCAGCCAAGAGGTGGGGGGCCCTGAAGCTTTCTTT. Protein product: CASSQEVGGPEAFF.

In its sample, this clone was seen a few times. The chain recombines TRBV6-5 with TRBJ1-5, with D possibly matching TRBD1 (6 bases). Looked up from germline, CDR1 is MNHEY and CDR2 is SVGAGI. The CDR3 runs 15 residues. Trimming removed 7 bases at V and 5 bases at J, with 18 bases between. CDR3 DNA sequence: TGTGCCAGCAATACAGGGAGGGTGGAACATCAGCCCCAGCATTTT. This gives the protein CASNTGRVEHQPQHF.

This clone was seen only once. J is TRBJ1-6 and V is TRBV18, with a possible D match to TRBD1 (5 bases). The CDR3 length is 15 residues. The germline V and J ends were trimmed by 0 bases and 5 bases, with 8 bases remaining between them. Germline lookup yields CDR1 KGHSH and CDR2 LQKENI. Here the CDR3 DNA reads TGTGCCAGCTCACCACCGGGACTGAATAATTCACCCCTCCACTTT. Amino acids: CASSPPGLNNSPLHF.

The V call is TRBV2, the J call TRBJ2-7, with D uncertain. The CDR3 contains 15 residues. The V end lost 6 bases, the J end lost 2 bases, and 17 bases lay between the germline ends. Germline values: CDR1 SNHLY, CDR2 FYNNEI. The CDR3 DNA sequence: TGTGCCAGCAGGGACCTCGTGGGAAATCCCTACGAGCAGTACTTC. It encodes CASRDLVGNPYEQYF.

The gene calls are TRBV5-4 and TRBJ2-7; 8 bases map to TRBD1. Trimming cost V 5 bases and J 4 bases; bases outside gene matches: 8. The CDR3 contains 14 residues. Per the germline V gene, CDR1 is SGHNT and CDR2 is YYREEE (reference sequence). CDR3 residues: CASRDGQGSYEQYF. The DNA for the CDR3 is TGTGCCAGCAGGGACGGACAGGGTTCGTACGAGCAGTACTTC.